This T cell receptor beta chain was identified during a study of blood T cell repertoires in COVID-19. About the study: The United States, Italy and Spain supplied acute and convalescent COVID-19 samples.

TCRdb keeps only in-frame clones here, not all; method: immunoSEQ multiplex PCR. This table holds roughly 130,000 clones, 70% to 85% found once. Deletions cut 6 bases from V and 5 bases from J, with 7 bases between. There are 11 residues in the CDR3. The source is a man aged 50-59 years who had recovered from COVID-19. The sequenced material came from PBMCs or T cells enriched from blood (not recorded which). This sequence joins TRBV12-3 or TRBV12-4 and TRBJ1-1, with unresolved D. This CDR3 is CASRRSTEAFF. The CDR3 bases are TGTGCCAGCAGGAGGTCAACTGAAGCTTTCTTT.